A selection of T cell receptor beta chains follows, all from one sample in a study of T cells expressing NK-cell markers. One entry per CDR3 protein, without DNA, is what TCRdb gives after re-calling the 5' RACE reads. Its table records a few hundred thousand distinct CDR3 sequences. Input material: blood T cells: a sorted CD56 or NKG2C T cell subset, CD4+ or CD8+ T cells, or bulk PBMC T cells (not recorded which). These receptor sequences come from a man aged 18 to 69 in good health. Both conserved end residues are part of each CDR3. Each record gives: J gene, clone size, V gene, CDR3 protein. Some rows have no size entry. The others give once, few or many, or a class for an expanded clone.

>TRBJ1-2|-|TRBV12-3/TRBV12-4
CASTGGTAHGYTF
>TRBJ2-7|-|TRBV5-1
CASSLAYLGQIRSSYEQYF
>TRBJ1-2|-|TRBV11-2
CASSLTPISYGYTF
>TRBJ1-2|-|TRBV5-1
CASSNDILFGYTF
>TRBJ2-3|-|TRBV7-2
CASLRVVGYTQYF
>TRBJ2-3|-|TRBV20-1
CSARDGSVQYF
>TRBJ2-2|-|TRBV6-5
CASSWTVAGELFF
>TRBJ2-3|-|TRBV6-5
CASKNGQGASGF
>TRBJ1-4|-|TRBV20-1
CSARVGTPAVNEKLFF
>TRBJ2-5|-|TRBV12-3/TRBV12-4
CASCSGQQETQYF
>TRBJ1-5|-|TRBV28
CASSLWTGNSNQPQHF
>TRBJ2-7|-|TRBV9
CASSVESRGPYEQYF
>TRBJ1-3|medium-sized|TRBV3-1
CASSPTRNTIYF
>TRBJ1-5|-|TRBV29-1
CSVSSGVHQPQHF
>TRBJ2-1|-|TRBV5-4
CASSLAGNYNEQFF
>TRBJ1-1|-|TRBV6-1
CASTLDWELRKAFF
>TRBJ2-4|-|TRBV12-3/TRBV12-4
CASSLGTSGGAFNIQYF
>TRBJ2-1|-|TRBV5-1
CASSWDRGRGGEQFF
>TRBJ2-1|-|TRBV7-6
CASSSGTAHSYNEQFF
>TRBJ2-2|-|TRBV6-1
CASRPPGARGELFF
>TRBJ2-2|-|TRBV14
CASSRDRNTGELFF
>TRBJ1-5|-|TRBV6-2/TRBV6-3
CASKGQGPSQHF
>TRBJ1-5|-|TRBV20-1
CSALTSNSNQPQHF
>TRBJ2-5|-|TRBV3-1
CASSQRDRAKQETQYF
>TRBJ2-1|-|TRBV18
CASSPGQGSSYNEQFF
>TRBJ1-3|-|TRBV5-1
CASSSEATSGNTIYF
>TRBJ1-6|-|TRBV6-1
CASSEESTGYSSYNSPLHF
>TRBJ2-4|-|TRBV7-8
CASSRGTGEAKNIQYF
>TRBJ1-1|-|TRBV20-1
CSARDGQALQAFF
>TRBJ2-2|-|TRBV6-5
CASSYRSASGGPDAGELFF
>TRBJ2-6|-|TRBV11-2
CASSLDQASWFYYSGANVLTF
>TRBJ2-7|-|TRBV5-1
CASSPRVTSYEQYF
>TRBJ1-2|-|TRBV2
CASRDTGRKGYTF
>TRBJ1-3|-|TRBV20-1
CSARDPRGSGNTIYF
>TRBJ1-1|-|TRBV29-1
CSVRPGPSATEAFF
>TRBJ2-2|-|TRBV5-5
CASRLSSGELFF
>TRBJ2-3|-|TRBV24-1
CATSDLAVFGDTQYF
>TRBJ2-2|-|TRBV11-2
CASSFARPGELFF
>TRBJ2-7|-|TRBV9
CASSWGQGPPYEQYF
>TRBJ2-7|-|TRBV6-5
CASSYATGGTYEQYF
>TRBJ2-3|-|TRBV27
CASSIKSSTDTQYF
>TRBJ2-3|-|TRBV4-2
CASSQVADSTDTQYF
>TRBJ2-3|-|TRBV6-1
CASSDRGTTTDTQYF
>TRBJ2-7|-|TRBV5-1
CASSNKGGGAILEQYF
>TRBJ2-7|-|TRBV29-1
CSVLFNPGQTYEQYF
>TRBJ2-5|-|TRBV11-2
CASSLSGGAETQYF
>TRBJ2-7|-|TRBV20-1
CSAFRANPYEQYF
>TRBJ1-1|-|TRBV30
CAWSGAYTEAFF
>TRBJ2-7|-|TRBV12-3/TRBV12-4
CASSFRPQGEQYF
>TRBJ2-3|-|TRBV4-1
CASSPLTSTDTQYF
>TRBJ2-2|-|TRBV7-9
CASSLDRSGAGELFF
>TRBJ1-5|-|TRBV12-3/TRBV12-4
CASSLRQGYQPQHF